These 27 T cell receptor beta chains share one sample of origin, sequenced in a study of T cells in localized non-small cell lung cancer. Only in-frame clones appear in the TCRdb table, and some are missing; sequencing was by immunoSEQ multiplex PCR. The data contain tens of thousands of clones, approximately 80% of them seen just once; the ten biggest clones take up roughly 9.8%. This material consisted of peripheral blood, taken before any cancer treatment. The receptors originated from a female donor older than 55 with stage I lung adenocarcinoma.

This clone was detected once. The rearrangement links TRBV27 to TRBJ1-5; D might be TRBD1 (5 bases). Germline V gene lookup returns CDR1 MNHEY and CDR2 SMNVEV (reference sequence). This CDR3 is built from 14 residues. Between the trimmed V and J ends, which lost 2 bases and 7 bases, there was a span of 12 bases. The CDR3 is CASSLGAKDQPQHF. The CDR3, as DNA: TGTGCCAGCAGTTTAGGGGCCAAGGACCAGCCCCAGCATTTT.

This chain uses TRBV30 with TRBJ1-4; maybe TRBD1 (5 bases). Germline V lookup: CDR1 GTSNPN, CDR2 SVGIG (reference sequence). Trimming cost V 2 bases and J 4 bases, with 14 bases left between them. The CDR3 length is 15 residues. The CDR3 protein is CAWSRSGGGNEKLFF. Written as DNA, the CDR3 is TGTGCCTGGAGTAGATCCGGGGGTGGTAATGAAAAACTGTTTTTT. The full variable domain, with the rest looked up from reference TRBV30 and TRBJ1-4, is SQTIHQWPATLVQPVGSPLSLECTVEGTSNPNLYWYRQAAGRGLQLLFYSVGIGQISSEVPQNLSASRPQDRQFILSSKKLLLSDSGFYLCAWSRSGGGNEKLFFGSGTQLSVL.

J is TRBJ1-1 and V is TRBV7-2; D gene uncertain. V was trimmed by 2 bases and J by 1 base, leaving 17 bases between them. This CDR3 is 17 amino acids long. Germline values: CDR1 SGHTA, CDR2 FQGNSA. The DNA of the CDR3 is TGTGCCAGCAGCTTACCGGCAGGTACTCGCCGGAACACTGAAGCTTTCTTT. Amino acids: CASSLPAGTRRNTEAFF.

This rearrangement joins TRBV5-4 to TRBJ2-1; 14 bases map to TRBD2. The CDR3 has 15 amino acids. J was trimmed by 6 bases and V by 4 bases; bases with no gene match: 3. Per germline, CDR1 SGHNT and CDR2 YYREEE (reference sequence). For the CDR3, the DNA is TGTGCCAGCAGCAGGGGACTAGCGGGAGTCAATGAGCAGTTCTTC. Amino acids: CASSRGLAGVNEQFF.

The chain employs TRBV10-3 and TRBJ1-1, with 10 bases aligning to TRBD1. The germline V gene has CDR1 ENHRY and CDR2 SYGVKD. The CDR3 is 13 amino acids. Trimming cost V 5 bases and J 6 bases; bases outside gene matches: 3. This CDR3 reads CAISPGTGAEAFF. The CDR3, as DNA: TGTGCCATCAGTCCCGGGACAGGGGCTGAAGCTTTCTTT.

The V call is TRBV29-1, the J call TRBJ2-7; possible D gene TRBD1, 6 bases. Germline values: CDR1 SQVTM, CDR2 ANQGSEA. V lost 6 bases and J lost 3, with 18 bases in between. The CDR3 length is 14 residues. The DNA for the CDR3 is TGCAGCGTCGTCACCGGGACAAGCATCTACGAGCAGTACTTC. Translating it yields CSVVTGTSIYEQYF.

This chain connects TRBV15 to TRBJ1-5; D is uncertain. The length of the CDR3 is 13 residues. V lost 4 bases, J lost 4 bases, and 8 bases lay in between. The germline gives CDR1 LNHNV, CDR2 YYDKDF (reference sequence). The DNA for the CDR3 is TGTGCCACCAGCATCGTGGGGAATCAGCCCCAGCATTTT. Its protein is CATSIVGNQPQHF.

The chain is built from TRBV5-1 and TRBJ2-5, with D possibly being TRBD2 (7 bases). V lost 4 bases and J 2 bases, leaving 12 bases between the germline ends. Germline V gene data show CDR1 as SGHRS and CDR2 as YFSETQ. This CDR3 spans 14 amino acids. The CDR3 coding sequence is TGCGCCAGCAGCCGAGGGGGGGAACAAGAGACCCAGTACTTC. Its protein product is CASSRGGEQETQYF.

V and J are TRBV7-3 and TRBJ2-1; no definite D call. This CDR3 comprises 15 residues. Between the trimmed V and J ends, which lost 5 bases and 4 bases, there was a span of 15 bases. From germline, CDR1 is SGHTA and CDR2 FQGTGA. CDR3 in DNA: TGTGCCAGCAGCGCCCGGTCAGCCAGTTACAATGAGCAGTTCTTC. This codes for CASSARSASYNEQFF.

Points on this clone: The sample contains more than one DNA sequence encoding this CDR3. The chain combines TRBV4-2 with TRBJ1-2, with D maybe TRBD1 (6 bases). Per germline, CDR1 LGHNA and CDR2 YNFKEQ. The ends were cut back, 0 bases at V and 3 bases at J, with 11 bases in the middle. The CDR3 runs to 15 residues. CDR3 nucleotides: TGTGCCAGCAGCCAAGAATCCAGGGGTGACTATGGCTACACCTTC. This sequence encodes CASSQESRGDYGYTF.

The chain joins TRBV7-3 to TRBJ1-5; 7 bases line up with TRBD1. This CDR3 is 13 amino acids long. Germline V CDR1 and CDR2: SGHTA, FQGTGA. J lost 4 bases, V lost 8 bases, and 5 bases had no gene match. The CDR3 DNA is TGTGCCAGCCGGGACAGCGAAAATCAGCCCCAGCATTTT. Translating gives CASRDSENQPQHF.

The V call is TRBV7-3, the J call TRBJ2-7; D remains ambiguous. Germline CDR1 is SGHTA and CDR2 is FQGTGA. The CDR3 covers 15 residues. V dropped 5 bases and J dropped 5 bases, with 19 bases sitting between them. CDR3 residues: CASSLGPTPANEQYF. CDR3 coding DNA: TGTGCCAGCAGCCTCGGACCGACTCCTGCGAACGAGCAGTACTTC. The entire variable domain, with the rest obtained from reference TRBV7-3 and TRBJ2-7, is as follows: GAGVSQTPSNKVTEKGKYVELRCDPISGHTALYWYRQSLGQGPEFLIYFQGTGAADDSGLPNDRFFAVRPEGSVSTLKIQRTERGDSAVYLCASSLGPTPANEQYFGPGTRLTVT.

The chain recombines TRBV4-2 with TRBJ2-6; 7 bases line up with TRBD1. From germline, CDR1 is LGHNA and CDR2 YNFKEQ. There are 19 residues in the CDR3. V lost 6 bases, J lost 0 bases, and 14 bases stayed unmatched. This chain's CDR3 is CASRYAPGTDLSGANVLTF. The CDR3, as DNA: TGTGCCAGCAGATATGCCCCCGGGACAGATCTCTCTGGGGCCAACGTCCTGACTTTC.

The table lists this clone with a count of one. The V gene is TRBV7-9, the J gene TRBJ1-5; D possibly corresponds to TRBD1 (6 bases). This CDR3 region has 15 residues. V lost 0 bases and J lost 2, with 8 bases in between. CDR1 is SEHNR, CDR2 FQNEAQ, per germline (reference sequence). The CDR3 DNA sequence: TGTGCCAGCAGCTTAGCGGGGGCCCGCAATCAGCCCCAGCATTTT. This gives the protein CASSLAGARNQPQHF.

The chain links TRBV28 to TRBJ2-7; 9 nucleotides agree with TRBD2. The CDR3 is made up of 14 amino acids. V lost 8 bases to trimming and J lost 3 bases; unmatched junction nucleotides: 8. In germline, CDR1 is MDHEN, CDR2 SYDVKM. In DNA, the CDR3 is TGTGCCAGCGCACGGCTAGCGGGGAACTACGAGCAGTACTTC. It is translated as CASARLAGNYEQYF.

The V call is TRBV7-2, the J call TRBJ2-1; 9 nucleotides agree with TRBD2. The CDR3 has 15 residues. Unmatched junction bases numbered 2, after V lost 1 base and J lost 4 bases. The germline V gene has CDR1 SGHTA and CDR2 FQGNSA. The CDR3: CASSLGAGGYNEQFF. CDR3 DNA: TGTGCCAGCAGCTTAGGGGCGGGAGGGTACAATGAGCAGTTCTTC.

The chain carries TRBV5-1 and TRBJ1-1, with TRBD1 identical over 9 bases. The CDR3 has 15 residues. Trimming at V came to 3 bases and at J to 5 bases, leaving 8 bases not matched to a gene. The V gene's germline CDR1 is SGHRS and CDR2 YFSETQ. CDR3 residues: CASSSGIQGATEAFF. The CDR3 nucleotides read TGCGCCAGCAGCTCGGGAATACAGGGGGCAACTGAAGCTTTCTTT.

The CDR3 sequence: CASGTRGISPLHF. The CDR3 DNA reads as TGTGCCAGTGGGACACGCGGGATTTCACCCCTCCACTTT. The chain employs TRBV5-4 and TRBJ1-6; a weak D match, TRBD1 (6 bases). V lost 8 bases to trimming and J lost 9 bases, with 15 bases between them. The CDR3 runs to 13 residues. Germline V gene data show CDR1 as SGHNT and CDR2 as YYREEE (reference sequence). The full variable domain, in which reference TRBV5-4 and TRBJ1-6 provide the parts outside the CDR3, is ETGVTQSPTHLIKTRGQQVTLRCSSQSGHNTVSWYQQALGQGPQFIFQYYREEENGRGNFPPRFSGLQFPNYSSELNVNALELDDSALYLCASGTRGISPLHFGNGTRLTVT.

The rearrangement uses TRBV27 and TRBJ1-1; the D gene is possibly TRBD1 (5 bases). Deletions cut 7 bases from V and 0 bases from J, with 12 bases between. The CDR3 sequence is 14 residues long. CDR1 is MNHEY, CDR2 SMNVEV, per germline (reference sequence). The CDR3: CASMEGRMNTEAFF. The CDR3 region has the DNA TGTGCCAGCATGGAGGGGCGGATGAACACTGAAGCTTTCTTT.

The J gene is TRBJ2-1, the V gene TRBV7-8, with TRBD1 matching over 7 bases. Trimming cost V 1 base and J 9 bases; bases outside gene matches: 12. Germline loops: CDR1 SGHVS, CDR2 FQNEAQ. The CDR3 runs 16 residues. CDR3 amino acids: CASSLELSRGFGEQFF. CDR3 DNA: TGTGCCAGCAGCTTAGAGTTATCCAGGGGGTTCGGTGAGCAGTTCTTC.

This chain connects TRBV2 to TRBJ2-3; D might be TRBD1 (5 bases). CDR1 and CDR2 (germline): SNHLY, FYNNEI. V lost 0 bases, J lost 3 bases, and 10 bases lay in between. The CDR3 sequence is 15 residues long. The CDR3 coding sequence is TGTGCCAGCAGTGAAGCTGGGGCTGGGACAGATACGCAGTATTTT. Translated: CASSEAGAGTDTQYF.

CDR3 sequence: CASSQTGLAGASRNEQFF. The CDR3 DNA is TGTGCCAGCAGCCAGACGGGACTAGCGGGGGCCTCAAGGAATGAGCAGTTCTTC. V and J are TRBV4-2 and TRBJ2-1; 14 positions agree with TRBD2. Trimming removed 3 bases from V and 7 bases from J; junction bases left unmatched: 11. This CDR3 spans 18 amino acids. Germline CDR1 and CDR2: LGHNA and YNFKEQ.

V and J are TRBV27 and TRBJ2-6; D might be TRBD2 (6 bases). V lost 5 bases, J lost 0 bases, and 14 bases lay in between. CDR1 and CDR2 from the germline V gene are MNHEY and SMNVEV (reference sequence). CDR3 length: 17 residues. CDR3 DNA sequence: TGTGCCAGCAGTCTGCTAGCGTTGAACTCTGGGGCCAACGTCCTGACTTTC. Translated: CASSLLALNSGANVLTF.

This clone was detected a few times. CDR3 DNA sequence: TGTGCCAGCAGCCAAGAACCCTTATGGGGGGAAGGGACCTACGAGCAGTACTTC. Protein sequence: CASSQEPLWGEGTYEQYF. The chain has TRBV4-2 and TRBJ2-7; maybe TRBD2 (6 bases). The V end lost 0 bases, the J end lost 2 bases, and 20 bases lay between the germline ends. Germline loops: CDR1 LGHNA, CDR2 YNFKEQ. The CDR3 covers 18 residues.

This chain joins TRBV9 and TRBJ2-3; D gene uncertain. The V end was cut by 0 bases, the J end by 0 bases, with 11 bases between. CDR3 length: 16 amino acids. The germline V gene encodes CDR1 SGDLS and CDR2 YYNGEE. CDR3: CASSVAERSSTDTQYF. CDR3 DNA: TGTGCCAGCAGCGTAGCAGAACGGTCTAGCACAGATACGCAGTATTTT.

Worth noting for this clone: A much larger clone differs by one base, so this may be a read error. In nucleotides, the CDR3 is TGTGCCAGCAGCTACACCGGGGAGCTGTTTTTT. It is translated as CASSYTGELFF. The gene calls are TRBV7-2 and TRBJ2-2; no definite D call. This CDR3 region has 11 residues. Germline V gene sequence: CDR1 SGHTA, CDR2 FQGNSA. The V gene lost 4 bases and the J gene lost 3 bases, with 0 bases spanning the gap.

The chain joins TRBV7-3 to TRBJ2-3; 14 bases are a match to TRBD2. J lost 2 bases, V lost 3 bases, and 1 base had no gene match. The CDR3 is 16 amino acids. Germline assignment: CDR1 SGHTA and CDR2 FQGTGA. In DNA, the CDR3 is TGTGCCAGCAGCTTGGGACTAGCGGGGGTCACAGATACGCAGTATTTT. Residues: CASSLGLAGVTDTQYF.